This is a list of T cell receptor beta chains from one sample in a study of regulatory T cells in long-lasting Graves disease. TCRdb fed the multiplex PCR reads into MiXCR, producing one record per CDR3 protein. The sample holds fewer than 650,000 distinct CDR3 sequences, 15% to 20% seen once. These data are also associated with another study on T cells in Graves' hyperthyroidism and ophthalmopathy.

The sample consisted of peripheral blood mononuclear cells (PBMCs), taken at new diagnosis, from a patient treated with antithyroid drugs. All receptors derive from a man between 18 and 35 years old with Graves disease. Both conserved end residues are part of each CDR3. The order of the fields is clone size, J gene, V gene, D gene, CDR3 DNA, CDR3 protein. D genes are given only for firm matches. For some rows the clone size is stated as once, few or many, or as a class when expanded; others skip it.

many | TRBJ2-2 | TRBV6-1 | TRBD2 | TGTGCCAGCAGTGAGCGGTCTAGCGGGACGAACACCGGGGAGCTGTTTTTT | CASSERSSGTNTGELFF
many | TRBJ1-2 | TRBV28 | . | TGTGCCAGCAGATTCGTTCGGGGCTACACCTTC | CASRFVRGYTF
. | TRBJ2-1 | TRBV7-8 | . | TGTGCCAGCAGCCTCGCCCCAACGAGCTCCTACAATGAGCAGTTCTTC | CASSLAPTSSYNEQFF
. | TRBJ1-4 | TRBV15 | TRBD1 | TGTGCCACCAGCAGACCTCCGGGACAGGCCGCTACTAATGAAAAACTGTTTTTT | CATSRPPGQAATNEKLFF
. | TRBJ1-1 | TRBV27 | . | TGTGCCAGCAAGCAGGGTCTGAGTACTGAAGCTTTCTTT | CASKQGLSTEAFF
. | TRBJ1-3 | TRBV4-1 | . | TGCGCCAGCAGCCAACACAGGGATCCTGGAAACACCATATATTTT | CASSQHRDPGNTIYF
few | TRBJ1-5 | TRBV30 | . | TGTGCCTGGAGTGTGACAGACGATCAGCCCCAGCATTTT | CAWSVTDDQPQHF
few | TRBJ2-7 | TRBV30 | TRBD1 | TGTGCCTGGAGTTCGACAGGGCGGGCGCAGTACTTC | CAWSSTGRAQYF
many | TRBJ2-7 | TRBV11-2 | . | TGTGCCAGCAGCTTAGAACAGTTTCTGATCTCCGAGCAGTACTTC | CASSLEQFLISEQYF
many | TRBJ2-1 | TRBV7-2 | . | TGTGCCAGCGGGACTGGTTGGAATGAGCAGTTCTTC | CASGTGWNEQFF